Listed below are T cell receptor beta chains from one sample, sequenced in a study of beta chain features in type 1 diabetes. Generated by immunoSEQ multiplex PCR, the TCRdb table keeps only in-frame clones and is missing some. This sample has about 160,000 clones, with 6.5% to 9.5% found just once. Specimen: central memory CD4+ T cells from blood. The receptor set was obtained from a woman aged 35 to 49 with type 1 diabetes. CDR3s include the opening cysteine and the closing phenylalanine or tryptophan. The D gene is left open where the match is weak. Size is stated for part of the rows, as once, few or many counts, or as a class when the clone is expanded.

len | j_gene | d_gene | abundance | v_gene | CDR3nt | CDR3aa
12 | TRBJ1-2 | - | - | TRBV6-1 | TGTGCCAGCAGTGACGGGGGGCGAGGCTACACCTTC | CASSDGGRGYTF
12 | TRBJ2-1 | TRBD2 | - | TRBV11-2 | TGTGCCAGCAGCCTCGGGGGGATTGAGCAGTTCTTC | CASSLGGIEQFF
13 | TRBJ1-5 | TRBD1 | few | TRBV29-1 | TGCAGCGTTGGGTGGACAGGGCAGAGGGCCCAGCATTTT | CSVGWTGQRAQHF
14 | TRBJ1-4 | - | - | TRBV30 | TGTGCCTGGGCCAAGGGGCGGATAAATGAAAAACTGTTTTTT | CAWAKGRINEKLFF
15 | TRBJ1-1 | TRBD1 | few | TRBV5-1 | TGCGCCAGCAGCCCCTTTACAGGGGATGGCACTGAAGCTTTCTTT | CASSPFTGDGTEAFF
14 | TRBJ2-7 | - | - | TRBV27 | TGTGCCAGCAGTTCGGAGCCCGGATTCTACGAGCAGTACTTC | CASSSEPGFYEQYF
15 | TRBJ2-5 | TRBD1 | - | TRBV4-3 | TGCGCCAGCAGCCGCGACCCAGGGGGCGAAGAGACCCAGTACTTC | CASSRDPGGEETQYF
12 | TRBJ2-3 | TRBD2 | many | TRBV28 | TGTGCCACCGGGGAGGGAACAGATACGCAGTATTTT | CATGEGTDTQYF
13 | TRBJ2-7 | - | few | TRBV19 | TGTGCCTCCAGTCAGGGAAGGATTGGGGAGCAGTACTTC | CASSQGRIGEQYF
12 | TRBJ1-1 | TRBD1 | - | TRBV2 | TGTGCCAGCAGTACAGGGGACACTGAAGCTTTCTTT | CASSTGDTEAFF
19 | TRBJ2-3 | - | few | TRBV4-3 | TGCGCCAGCAGCCAAGAAGTGGCGATTGGGGGGGCACACACAGATACGCAGTATTTT | CASSQEVAIGGAHTDTQYF
14 | TRBJ2-3 | - | - | TRBV30 | TGTGCCTGGAGCCGACTAGAATCGACAGATACGCAGTATTTT | CAWSRLESTDTQYF
13 | TRBJ2-5 | - | - | TRBV5-8 | TGTGCCAGCAGCCGGGACAAGGGAGAGACCCAGTACTTC | CASSRDKGETQYF
15 | TRBJ2-1 | - | few | TRBV28 | TGTGCCAGCAGTTCTGCGCGTAGCTCCTACAATGAGCAGTTCTTC | CASSSARSSYNEQFF
13 | TRBJ1-1 | - | once | TRBV6-5 | TGTGCCTGCCGCCGCGGGGCGAACACTGAAGCTTTCTTT | CACRRGANTEAFF
13 | TRBJ1-1 | - | - | TRBV7-2 | TGTGCCAGCAGCTTAATCAGGGACACTGAAGCTTTCTTT | CASSLIRDTEAFF
16 | TRBJ1-4 | TRBD1 | few | TRBV23-1 | TGCGCCAGCACCCTTTCCCAGGGGGCGCGGAGTGAAAAACTGTTTTTT | CASTLSQGARSEKLFF
17 | TRBJ2-1 | TRBD1 | few | TRBV28 | TGTGCCAGCAGTTCCTGGACAGGGGGAAGCTCCTACAATGAGCAGTTCTTC | CASSSWTGGSSYNEQFF
12 | TRBJ1-2 | - | - | TRBV30 | TGTGCCTGGAGTGTAGGGGACTATGGCTACACCTTC | CAWSVGDYGYTF
14 | TRBJ2-4 | - | - | TRBV7-2 | TGTGCCAGCAGCGTGAGATCAGGGGACGACATTCAGTACTTC | CASSVRSGDDIQYF
15 | TRBJ1-1 | - | - | TRBV6-5 | TGTGCCAGCAGTTCCCCTCGGGGAAGGAGGGCTGAAGCTTTCTTT | CASSSPRGRRAEAFF
16 | TRBJ2-1 | TRBD2 | few | TRBV5-1 | TGCGCCAGCAGCCAGACCCCTAGCGGGAGGGCCAATGAGCAGTTCTTC | CASSQTPSGRANEQFF
14 | TRBJ1-4 | - | few | TRBV7-6 | TGTGCCAGCAGCTCTCAGGGACTTAGTGAAAAACTGTTTTTT | CASSSQGLSEKLFF
16 | TRBJ1-3 | - | - | TRBV14 | TGTGCCAGCAGCTTGTGGCCCCCCCAATCAGGAAACACCATATATTTT | CASSLWPPQSGNTIYF
16 | TRBJ1-5 | - | many | TRBV18 | TGTGCCAGCTCACCGTTTGGTGCAGGGAACAATCAGCCCCAGCATTTT | CASSPFGAGNNQPQHF
14 | TRBJ2-1 | TRBD2 | few | TRBV2 | TGTGCCGGTCTACCCGGGACTAGCGGCAATGAGCAGTTCTTC | CAGLPGTSGNEQFF
13 | TRBJ2-7 | TRBD1 | few | TRBV6-1 | TGTGCCAGCCATGTAGCAGGGGGCTACGAGCAGTACTTC | CASHVAGGYEQYF
13 | TRBJ2-7 | TRBD1 | - | TRBV29-1 | TGCAGCGTGATCCGGGACAGTTCCTACGAGCAGTACTTC | CSVIRDSSYEQYF
14 | TRBJ2-7 | - | - | TRBV21-1 | TGTGCCAGCAGCAAAACCCATACACCCTACGAGCAGTACTTC | CASSKTHTPYEQYF
15 | TRBJ2-7 | - | - | TRBV6-5 | TGTGCCAGCAGTTACTCGACCCTCGGGGACTACGAGCAGTACTTC | CASSYSTLGDYEQYF
16 | TRBJ2-1 | - | - | TRBV5-1 | TGCGCCAGCAGCTTGGCCGATCTAGCTAGGTACAATGAGCAGTTCTTC | CASSLADLARYNEQFF
14 | TRBJ1-2 | - | - | TRBV29-1 | TGCAGCGTTGAACAGGGCGCCATTAACTATGGCTACACCTTC | CSVEQGAINYGYTF
15 | TRBJ2-2 | - | - | TRBV7-3 | TGTGCCAGCAGTCCTATCGGCGGGCGAGAAGGGGAGCTGTTTTTT | CASSPIGGREGELFF
16 | TRBJ2-7 | TRBD2 | - | TRBV7-9 | TGTGCCAGCAGCCCACCGGGACTAGCGGACTCCTACGAGCAGTACTTC | CASSPPGLADSYEQYF
14 | TRBJ1-5 | - | few | TRBV15 | TGTGCCACCAGCGGGGGACTCGAGAATCAGCCCCAGCATTTT | CATSGGLENQPQHF
13 | TRBJ2-7 | - | few | TRBV28 | TGTGCCAGCAGTTTACAGGGGGGCTACGAGCAGTACTTC | CASSLQGGYEQYF
13 | TRBJ2-7 | - | few | TRBV7-3 | TGTGCCAGCAGCTTACTAGCTGGTTACGAGCAGTACTTC | CASSLLAGYEQYF
13 | TRBJ1-1 | - | - | TRBV2 | TGTGCCAGCAACGAGGACAGGAACACTGAAGCTTTCTTT | CASNEDRNTEAFF
13 | TRBJ1-1 | TRBD1 | many | TRBV30 | TGTGCCTGTACCGGGACAGCGAACACTGAAGCTTTCTTT | CACTGTANTEAFF
19 | TRBJ1-6 | TRBD1 | - | TRBV7-8 | TGTGCCAGCAGCTTAGGGGCGACAGGGCCCAGCTCCTATAATTCACCCCTCCACTTT | CASSLGATGPSSYNSPLHF
11 | TRBJ2-3 | - | - | TRBV30 | TGTGCCTGGACCTTGACAGATACGCAGTATTTT | CAWTLTDTQYF
14 | TRBJ1-2 | - | few | TRBV7-9 | TGTGCCAGCAGCTATCCTGCCCGCCCTAATGGCTACACCTTC | CASSYPARPNGYTF
14 | TRBJ2-7 | - | - | TRBV27 | TGTGCCAGCAGTTTCGGTTTCAGGGTAAACGAGCAGTACTTC | CASSFGFRVNEQYF
15 | TRBJ2-5 | TRBD1 | few | TRBV18 | TGTGCCAGCTCAACAGGACAGGGGGCAAGGGAGACCCAGTACTTC | CASSTGQGARETQYF
13 | TRBJ1-1 | - | - | TRBV14 | TGTGCCAGCAGTCAGGACGGGGAAACTGAAGCTTTCTTT | CASSQDGETEAFF
14 | TRBJ2-5 | TRBD1 | few | TRBV7-2 | TGTGCCAGCAGCCTCGGACAGGGACAAGAGACCCAGTACTTC | CASSLGQGQETQYF
16 | TRBJ1-2 | - | few | TRBV4-1 | TGCGCCAGCAGTCATGGACAGACAAACATTAACTATGGCTACACCTTC | CASSHGQTNINYGYTF
13 | TRBJ1-3 | - | few | TRBV25-1 | TGTGCCAGTCGGGAGAGCTCTGGAAACACCATATATTTT | CASRESSGNTIYF
16 | TRBJ2-5 | - | - | TRBV28 | TGTGCCAGCAGTCCCCCCAGGGGGGAGTACCAAGAGACCCAGTACTTC | CASSPPRGEYQETQYF
18 | TRBJ1-4 | TRBD1 | few | TRBV7-6 | TGTGCCAGCAGCCCTAAGCCCACCGGGACAGGGTACAGCGAAAAACTGTTTTTT | CASSPKPTGTGYSEKLFF
14 | TRBJ2-7 | TRBD1 | few | TRBV7-9 | TGTGCCAGCAGCGCAAACAGGGGGCACGACGAGCAGTACTTC | CASSANRGHDEQYF
12 | TRBJ2-5 | - | - | TRBV30 | TGTGCCTGGGGACCGGGAATAGAGACCCAGTACTTC | CAWGPGIETQYF
15 | TRBJ2-1 | - | few | TRBV4-3 | TGCGCCAGCAGCCGAGCAGGGTCCCCCTACAATGAGCAGTTCTTC | CASSRAGSPYNEQFF
13 | TRBJ1-1 | TRBD1 | - | TRBV11-3 | TGTGCCAGCTCCGACAGGGCGAACACTGAAGCTTTCTTT | CASSDRANTEAFF
13 | TRBJ1-1 | - | few | TRBV4-2 | TGTGCCAGCAGCCCCTCGGTGAACACTGAAGCTTTCTTT | CASSPSVNTEAFF
14 | TRBJ1-1 | TRBD1 | - | TRBV5-6 | TGTGCCAGCAGTTTCGCGGACAGGGACACTGAAGCTTTCTTT | CASSFADRDTEAFF
13 | TRBJ1-1 | - | few | TRBV10-3 | TGTGCCATCAGGGAACGGGATAACACTGAAGCTTTCTTT | CAIRERDNTEAFF
14 | TRBJ2-1 | - | few | TRBV5-4 | TGTGCCAGCAGCGGGACACCAAACTACAATGAGCAGTTCTTC | CASSGTPNYNEQFF